These T cell receptor beta chains were read from a single sample in a study of Graves' ophthalmopathy and Graves' hyperthyroidism. TCRdb reprocessed the multiplex PCR reads with MiXCR, giving one entry per CDR3 protein. This sample has some 170,000 distinct CDR3 sequences, with under 45% found just once. The sample comprised peripheral blood. Receptors originate from a man aged 25-45 years with Graves' ophthalmopathy. Each CDR3 is given with its conserved first and last residue. D genes are given only for firm matches. Expanded clones get a size class; other rows say once, few or many, or leave the size out.

J gene: TRBJ1-5
V gene: TRBV12-3/TRBV12-4
D gene: -
clone size: many
CDR3 DNA: TGTGCCAGCAGTTTAGCCTACGGCGGAAGCAATCAGCCCCAGCATTTT
CDR3 protein: CASSLAYGGSNQPQHF

J gene: TRBJ1-6
V gene: TRBV12-3/TRBV12-4
D gene: -
clone size: -
CDR3 DNA: TGTGCCAGCAGGGACCGTTCGGATTCACCCCTCCACTTT
CDR3 protein: CASRDRSDSPLHF

J gene: TRBJ2-2
V gene: TRBV12-3/TRBV12-4
D gene: -
clone size: many
CDR3 DNA: TGTGCCAGCAGTCACGGAAGGGGGAAGGGAAAAAACACCGGGGAGCTGTTTTTT
CDR3 protein: CASSHGRGKGKNTGELFF

J gene: TRBJ1-5
V gene: TRBV19
D gene: -
clone size: many
CDR3 DNA: TGTGCCAGTAAAACGGGCCAACATAGCAATCAGCCCCAGCATTTT
CDR3 protein: CASKTGQHSNQPQHF

J gene: TRBJ1-3
V gene: TRBV5-1
D gene: TRBD1
clone size: many
CDR3 DNA: TGCGCCAGCAGCACGGGACAGGGCTTTGGAAACACCATATATTTT
CDR3 protein: CASSTGQGFGNTIYF

J gene: TRBJ1-2
V gene: TRBV11-2
D gene: -
clone size: -
CDR3 DNA: TGTGCCAGCAGCTTAGTGAGCGTACCGCGGGGTGGCTACACCTTC
CDR3 protein: CASSLVSVPRGGYTF

J gene: TRBJ1-1
V gene: TRBV7-8
D gene: -
clone size: many
CDR3 DNA: TGTGCCAGCAGCTTAGCCGGGACACCCTACACTGAAGCTTTCTTT
CDR3 protein: CASSLAGTPYTEAFF

J gene: TRBJ2-7
V gene: TRBV5-1
D gene: -
clone size: many
CDR3 DNA: TGCGCCAGCACAGGGATTAATTCCTACGAGCAGTACTTC
CDR3 protein: CASTGINSYEQYF

J gene: TRBJ1-1
V gene: TRBV14
D gene: -
clone size: many
CDR3 DNA: TGTGCCAGCAGCCCTTCAAGGGGATCTGAAGCTTTCTTT
CDR3 protein: CASSPSRGSEAFF

J gene: TRBJ2-5
V gene: TRBV28
D gene: TRBD2
clone size: -
CDR3 DNA: TGTGCCAGCAGCTTAAATCGGTTAGCGGGAGAGACCCAGTACTTC
CDR3 protein: CASSLNRLAGETQYF

J gene: TRBJ2-7
V gene: TRBV10-3
D gene: -
clone size: many
CDR3 DNA: TGTGCCACCCGGACTCAGCTGGGAAACTACGAGCAGTGCTTC
CDR3 protein: CATRTQLGNYEQCF

J gene: TRBJ2-2
V gene: TRBV6-2/TRBV6-3
D gene: -
clone size: -
CDR3 DNA: TGTGCCAGCAGTCCCCTTACCGGGGAGCTGTTTTTT
CDR3 protein: CASSPLTGELFF

J gene: TRBJ1-1
V gene: TRBV20-1
D gene: -
clone size: many
CDR3 DNA: TGCAGTGCTAGAGAGGGAGGGACCTCCCGGGGAGCTTTCTTT
CDR3 protein: CSAREGGTSRGAFF

J gene: TRBJ2-7
V gene: TRBV28
D gene: TRBD2
clone size: -
CDR3 DNA: TGTGCCAGCAGGGGGACGAGGGGAGGGGCTAGGTACGAGCAGTACTTC
CDR3 protein: CASRGTRGGARYEQYF

J gene: TRBJ2-5
V gene: TRBV6-1
D gene: TRBD2
clone size: -
CDR3 DNA: TGTGCCAGCAGACGGACTAGCGAACAAGAGACCCAGTACTTC
CDR3 protein: CASRRTSEQETQYF

J gene: TRBJ1-6
V gene: TRBV6-5
D gene: -
clone size: -
CDR3 DNA: TGTGCCAGCCGGGACGGACTCAATTCACCCCTCCACTTT
CDR3 protein: CASRDGLNSPLHF

J gene: TRBJ1-2
V gene: TRBV6-2/TRBV6-3
D gene: -
clone size: many
CDR3 DNA: TGTGCCAGCCTACGGGCGGAAACGGACCGTCGAAACTATGGCTACACCTTC
CDR3 protein: CASLRAETDRRNYGYTF

J gene: TRBJ2-5
V gene: TRBV6-2/TRBV6-3
D gene: TRBD2
clone size: -
CDR3 DNA: TGTGCCAGCAGTACCTCCGGGACTAGCGGCCAAGAGACCCAGTACTTC
CDR3 protein: CASSTSGTSGQETQYF

J gene: TRBJ2-7
V gene: TRBV6-2/TRBV6-3
D gene: -
clone size: -
CDR3 DNA: TGTGCCAGCAACAACTACGAGCAGTACTTC
CDR3 protein: CASNNYEQYF

J gene: TRBJ2-7
V gene: TRBV6-2/TRBV6-3
D gene: TRBD2
clone size: -
CDR3 DNA: TGTGCCAGCAGTTGGGGGGCGGGAGGCTACGAGCAGTACTTC
CDR3 protein: CASSWGAGGYEQYF

J gene: TRBJ1-1
V gene: TRBV11-2
D gene: -
clone size: -
CDR3 DNA: TGTGCCAGCGGCAGATTGAACACTGAAGCTTTCTTT
CDR3 protein: CASGRLNTEAFF

J gene: TRBJ1-1
V gene: TRBV12-3/TRBV12-4
D gene: -
clone size: -
CDR3 DNA: TGTGCCAGCAGTTTTCAGGGGACCTTTGGGGACCTGACTGAAGCTTTCTTT
CDR3 protein: CASSFQGTFGDLTEAFF

J gene: TRBJ2-5
V gene: TRBV5-8
D gene: TRBD1
clone size: -
CDR3 DNA: TGTGCCAGCAGCTTGGGGACAGGGGGCCTATGGGAGACCCAGTACTTC
CDR3 protein: CASSLGTGGLWETQYF

J gene: TRBJ2-7
V gene: TRBV28
D gene: -
clone size: many
CDR3 DNA: TGTGCCACCCAATATTCGACCGAGACTAGCTCCTACGAGCAGTACTTC
CDR3 protein: CATQYSTETSSYEQYF

J gene: TRBJ2-7
V gene: TRBV28
D gene: TRBD1
clone size: many
CDR3 DNA: TGTGCCAGCAGGGGACAGGGCGATGACGAGCAGTACTTC
CDR3 protein: CASRGQGDDEQYF

J gene: TRBJ2-5
V gene: TRBV29-1
D gene: TRBD2
clone size: many
CDR3 DNA: TGCAGCTTAAGCTCTCAAAAGCGGGGGCAAGAGACCCAGTACTTC
CDR3 protein: CSLSSQKRGQETQYF

J gene: TRBJ1-5
V gene: TRBV6-2/TRBV6-3
D gene: -
clone size: few
CDR3 DNA: TGTGCCAGCAGTGGATTAATCGGGGGGCTAGGTCAGCCCCAGCATTTT
CDR3 protein: CASSGLIGGLGQPQHF